The rows below give T cell receptor beta chains drawn from one sample of a study of vaccination effects on CD4 cells after COVID-19. No antigens are known for them. Here immunoSEQ multiplex PCR was the method, and the copy in TCRdb shows in-frame clones only, minus some. The sample carries about 15,000 clones, 65% to 75% recorded once. Specimen: CD4+ T cells from PBMCs cultured with HCoV-NL63 spike peptides, collected after COVID-19 vaccination. The receptors shown here come from a human donor who received a COVID-19 vaccine. CDR3s include the opening cysteine and the closing phenylalanine or tryptophan. A D gene is named only where the DNA matches it firmly. The size field is filled for only some rows; it gives once, few, many or a size class.

len	v_gene	d_gene	abundance	j_gene	CDR3nt	CDR3aa
15	TRBV5-4	.	once	TRBJ1-1	TGTGCCAGCAGCTTGGTAACCCAGGGAGGTCCCGAAGCTTTCTTT	CASSLVTQGGPEAFF
15	TRBV6-5	.	once	TRBJ1-4	TGTGCCAGCAGTTACGGTGCTACAGGGAGGGAGAAACTGTTTTTT	CASSYGATGREKLFF
13	TRBV2	.	.	TRBJ1-3	TGTGCCAGCAGTGAATCCACAGGGTACACCATATATTTT	CASSESTGYTIYF
13	TRBV27	.	once	TRBJ1-2	TGTGCCAGCGGCCCCGGGGATAACTATGGCTACACCTTC	CASGPGDNYGYTF
17	TRBV9	.	.	TRBJ2-5	TGTGCCAGCAGCGTCTGGGGGAGGGGGGCGGTGCAAGAGACCCAGTACTTC	CASSVWGRGAVQETQYF
13	TRBV12-3/TRBV12-4	.	.	TRBJ1-1	TGTGCCAGCAGCCCCGACGAGAACACTGAAGCTTTCTTT	CASSPDENTEAFF
17	TRBV2	TRBD2	.	TRBJ2-7	TGTGCCAGCAGTGAAGCGCTTCTGACTAGCGGGAGGCGTGAGCAGTACTTC	CASSEALLTSGRREQYF
15	TRBV6-2/TRBV6-3	.	once	TRBJ1-2	TGTGCCAGCAGTTACTCTCCCGGAAACATCTATGGCTACACCTTC	CASSYSPGNIYGYTF
13	TRBV2	.	few	TRBJ1-1	TGTGCCAGCAGTTGGGTGGAGAACACTGAAGCTTTCTTT	CASSWVENTEAFF
13	TRBV3-1/TRBV3-2	.	few	TRBJ2-2	TGTGCCAGCAGCCACAGGGCCGCCGGGGAGCTGTTTTTT	CASSHRAAGELFF
14	TRBV29-1	.	.	TRBJ1-2	TGCAGCGTCTGGGGGGGACTACAGGGCTATGGCTACACCTTC	CSVWGGLQGYGYTF
14	TRBV5-4	TRBD2	.	TRBJ2-2	TGTGCCAGCAGCATCGATGGACTAGCCGGGGAGCTGTTTTTT	CASSIDGLAGELFF
12	TRBV7-9	.	.	TRBJ1-1	TGTGCCAGCAGCGTCGACAGCACTGAAGCTTTCTTT	CASSVDSTEAFF
13	TRBV5-1	.	.	TRBJ2-5	TGCGCCAGCAGCTTGCGTGTGCAAGAGACCCAGTACTTC	CASSLRVQETQYF
17	TRBV29-1	TRBD1	.	TRBJ2-2	TGCAGCGTTGGGGGGGGACAGGGGGCGCCGAACACCGGGGAGCTGTTTTTT	CSVGGGQGAPNTGELFF
14	TRBV28	TRBD1	few	TRBJ1-2	TGTGCCATAGGCGGAGGGGGACAGCCCTATGGCTACACCTTC	CAIGGGGQPYGYTF
12	TRBV29-1	TRBD2	.	TRBJ2-1	TGCAGCGTTGGGGGGGGATCTGGGGAGCAGTTCTTC	CSVGGGSGEQFF
18	TRBV7-9	.	.	TRBJ2-4	TGTGCCAGCAGCCCTCCCATACGAGGGGGAAACGCCAAAAACATTCAGTACTTC	CASSPPIRGGNAKNIQYF
15	TRBV6-1	TRBD2	.	TRBJ2-5	TGTGCCAGCAGTGAAGGGGGTAGCGGGAAGGAGACCCAGTACTTC	CASSEGGSGKETQYF
17	TRBV5-1	TRBD2	.	TRBJ2-1	TGCGCCAGCAGCTTAACCCTGACTACGGCGGGAGAGGATGAGCAGTTCTTC	CASSLTLTTAGEDEQFF
16	TRBV7-6	.	.	TRBJ1-3	TGTGCCAGCAGCTTAGCGGGGGCTAGTGCTGGAAACACCATATATTTT	CASSLAGASAGNTIYF
12	TRBV5-5	TRBD1	once	TRBJ2-1	TGTGCCAGCAGCACGGGGACAGGGGGCCAGTTCTTC	CASSTGTGGQFF
16	TRBV2	TRBD1	.	TRBJ1-4	TGTGCCAGCAACCTCCGGGACAGAGCCAATAATGAAAAACTGTTTTTT	CASNLRDRANNEKLFF
13	TRBV30	.	.	TRBJ1-2	TGTGCCTGGAGTGGGCAATACTCAGGAGGCTACACCTTC	CAWSGQYSGGYTF
13	TRBV30	TRBD1	.	TRBJ1-1	TGTGCCTGGAGTGCCGGGCAGGGGGCTGAAGCTTTCTTT	CAWSAGQGAEAFF
16	TRBV19	.	.	TRBJ2-2	TGTGCCAGTACACGACGGGGGATCCTCAGAACCGGGGAGCTGTTTTTT	CASTRRGILRTGELFF
15	TRBV19	.	.	TRBJ1-5	TGTGCCAGTAGCTCCGGGGGGACAATCACTCAGCCCCAGCATTTT	CASSSGGTITQPQHF
16	TRBV5-5	TRBD2	.	TRBJ2-5	TGTGCCAGCAGCCCGACTAGCCTGGGCATCGGGGAGACCCAGTACTTC	CASSPTSLGIGETQYF
13	TRBV9	.	.	TRBJ1-1	TGTGCCAGCAGCGCGGACCCGAACACTGAAGCTTTCTTT	CASSADPNTEAFF
16	TRBV4-2	.	.	TRBJ1-2	TGTGCCAGCAGCCAGGAGGTCCGCGATGTGGGGTATGGCTACACCTTC	CASSQEVRDVGYGYTF
16	TRBV14	TRBD1	.	TRBJ1-1	TGTGCCAGCAGCCAAGTCTCCCGGGACAGGGCGACTGAAGCTTTCTTT	CASSQVSRDRATEAFF
15	TRBV7-2	.	.	TRBJ1-5	TGTGCCAGCAGCGGCCGGGACACCAGCAATCAGCCCCAGCATTTT	CASSGRDTSNQPQHF
14	TRBV4-3	.	.	TRBJ1-2	TGCGCCAGCAGCCAAGAGCTGGAGGGAGGGGGCTACACCTTC	CASSQELEGGGYTF
15	TRBV27	.	few	TRBJ1-2	TGTGCCAGCAGTTTAAGGTTAGGGCAGGTTAAGGGCTACACCTTC	CASSLRLGQVKGYTF
12	TRBV29-1	TRBD1	.	TRBJ1-1	TGCAGCGTTGGACAGGGAGCCCCTGAAGCTTTCTTT	CSVGQGAPEAFF
10	TRBV30	.	few	TRBJ1-2	TGTGCCTGGAGCAAAAATGGCTACACCTTC	CAWSKNGYTF
15	TRBV4-3	.	once	TRBJ2-7	TGCGCCAGCAGCCAAGGGGCCGGGTCTTCCTACGAGCAGTACTTC	CASSQGAGSSYEQYF
13	TRBV30	.	.	TRBJ1-2	TGTGCCTGGGGGAGGGGCGCCTACTATGGCTACACCTTC	CAWGRGAYYGYTF
13	TRBV7-2	.	.	TRBJ1-5	TGTGCCAGCAGCTTGGGCCTTAATCAGCCCCAGCATTTT	CASSLGLNQPQHF
12	TRBV28	TRBD1	.	TRBJ2-5	TGTGCCAGCAGGACAGGGGGGGAGACCCAGTACTTC	CASRTGGETQYF